This TCR beta chain was captured by sequencing in a study of blood T cell repertoires in COVID-19. Study context: Sources were T cells, B-cell-depleted T cells, or PBMCs; the material itself was cDNA or gDNA.

Per the original data handling: By means of reference gene primer amplification, nucleated cell counts were estimated. TCRdb keeps only in-frame clones here, not all; method: immunoSEQ multiplex PCR. V and J calls and clone size are as listed in that table; D and trimming were resolved from the DNA. The data show about 150,000 clones, with 86% seen just once and around 3.5% held by the top ten. The sample comprised peripheral blood. This TCR was sampled from a man aged 65 to 85 with acute or convalescent COVID-19.

CDR3 bases: TGTGCCAGCAGCGTAGCGTCAGGGGGAAACACCATATATTTT. This sequence encodes CASSVASGGNTIYF. The chain employs TRBV9 and TRBJ1-3, with a tentative D call TRBD1 (5 bases). There are 14 residues in the CDR3. Per the germline V gene, CDR1 is SGDLS and CDR2 is YYNGEE. Trimming removed 0 bases from V and 4 bases from J, with 8 bases in between.